The 17 T cell receptor beta chains below come from one sample, sequenced in a study of control samples from healthy donors and cancer patients. Data came from immunoSEQ multiplex PCR; TCRdb stores just in-frame clones and leaves some out. In the table there are around 71,000 clones, more than 75% of which are singletons. The sequenced material came from PBMCs. The receptors here all came from a woman between 50 and 59 years old with head and neck cancer.

This clone was counted a single time. The V gene is TRBV7-3, the J gene TRBJ2-1; TRBD2 matches at 7 bases. V lost 4 bases, J lost 10 bases, and 10 bases stayed unmatched. This CDR3 contains 14 residues. Germline V CDR1 and CDR2: SGHTA, FQGTGA. CDR3: CASSSGGGSREQFF. Here the CDR3 DNA reads TGTGCCAGCAGCTCGGGGGGAGGTTCCAGGGAGCAGTTCTTC.

This clone was observed once. The rearrangement uses TRBV19 and TRBJ2-1, with D possibly TRBD2 on 6 matching bases. The CDR3 runs 16 residues. CDR1 and CDR2 from the germline V gene are LNHDA and SQIVND (reference sequence). Trimming removed 3 bases from V and 3 bases from J, with 15 bases in between. The CDR3: CASSMRGAGIYNEQFF. Here the CDR3 DNA reads TGTGCCAGTAGTATGAGGGGCGCGGGGATCTACAATGAGCAGTTCTTC.

This chain links TRBV5-4 with TRBJ2-1; 10 bases line up with TRBD2. The CDR3 consists of 18 residues. CDR1 and CDR2 (germline): SGHNT, YYREEE (reference sequence). V shed 5 bases and J 3 bases; nucleotides not matched to a gene: 14. The CDR3: CASSQLSGGGFDYNEQFF. The CDR3 bases are TGTGCCAGCAGTCAGCTCAGCGGGGGGGGGTTCGACTACAATGAGCAGTTCTTC.

This rearrangement joins TRBV9 to TRBJ1-5, with D uncertain. Germline-derived CDR1 and CDR2 are SGDLS and YYNGEE. The CDR3 consists of 15 residues. V was trimmed by 1 base and J by 0 bases, leaving 8 bases between them. CDR3 amino acids: CASSVTGDSNQPQHF. CDR3 nucleotide sequence: TGTGCCAGCAGCGTAACGGGAGATAGCAATCAGCCCCAGCATTTT.

Note on this clone: No conserved phenylalanine or tryptophan is present at the end of the CDR3, so a read error is the likely explanation. Because the CDR3's place on the DNA is in doubt, the DNA is left out and the CDR3 is given as listed by TCRdb. The genes are TRBV28 and TRBJ1-1. Germline lookup yields CDR1 MDHEN and CDR2 SYDVKM. The CDR3 contains 11 residues when both ends are counted. The CDR3 here is CASRGDGGLSI.

The J gene is TRBJ1-4, the V gene TRBV29-1, with D tentatively TRBD1 (5 bases). Trimming removed 5 bases at V and 0 bases at J, with 13 bases between. CDR1 and CDR2 (germline): SQVTM, ANQGSEA. The length of the CDR3 is 15 residues. CDR3 sequence: CSVKPTGSTNEKLFF. The CDR3 DNA sequence: TGCAGCGTTAAACCTACAGGTTCAACTAATGAAAAACTGTTTTTT.

With respect to this clone: Within the sample, other DNA sequences also encode this same CDR3. The V and J genes are TRBV6-4 and TRBJ1-6, with 8 bases fitting TRBD1. Germline lookup yields CDR1 MRHNA and CDR2 SNTAGT. J lost 10 bases, V lost 6 bases, and 5 bases had no gene match. The CDR3 is 13 amino acids. The CDR3, as DNA: TGTGCCAGCAGAGCGACAGGGGAATCACCCCTCCACTTT. Translation gives CASRATGESPLHF.

CDR3 loop: CASSNPFEGVDYGYTF. CDR3 DNA: TGCGCCAGCAGCAACCCCTTTGAGGGAGTGGACTATGGCTACACCTTC. The chain combines TRBV5-1 with TRBJ1-2; no reliable D call. The CDR3 has 16 amino acids. V shed 4 bases and J shed 3 bases, with 19 bases lying between them. The germline gives CDR1 SGHRS, CDR2 YFSETQ.

This clone has more than one count but fewer than ten. This sequence joins TRBV6-2 or TRBV6-3 and TRBJ1-5, with 8 bases that match TRBD1. CDR3 length equals 14 residues. The V segment lost 0 bases and the J segment 11 bases; nucleotides outside the gene matches: 6. CDR1 and CDR2 (germline): MNHEY, SVGEGT. The CDR3 spells CASSYSTGARSQHF. Written as DNA, the CDR3 is TGTGCCAGCAGTTACTCGACAGGGGCCCGGTCCCAGCATTTT.

The gene calls are TRBV7-2 and TRBJ1-2; D is possibly TRBD1 (5 bases). Trimming stripped 4 bases from V and 4 bases from J, with 13 bases between. The CDR3 runs to 14 residues. In germline, CDR1 is SGHTA, CDR2 FQGNSA. CDR3: CASSSRGIPYGYTF. The CDR3 nucleotides are TGTGCCAGCAGCTCACGGGGGATCCCCTATGGCTACACCTTC.

The chain joins TRBV6-5 to TRBJ2-3, with 9 bases fitting TRBD1. The CDR3 extends over 12 amino acids. Germline V lookup: CDR1 MNHEY, CDR2 SVGAGI. The CDR3 sequence is CAGGTGRDTQYF. As DNA, the CDR3 is TGTGCTGGCGGGACAGGGAGGGATACGCAGTATTTT.

This clone came up once. The rearrangement joins TRBV12-3 or TRBV12-4 to TRBJ2-2, with 7 bases fitting TRBD1. Unmatched junction bases numbered 6, after V lost 5 bases and J lost 9 bases. CDR3 length: 13 amino acids. The CDR3 loop reads CASSTGAWRELFF. CDR3 nucleotide sequence: TGTGCCAGCAGTACAGGGGCTTGGAGGGAGCTGTTTTTT.

This chain links TRBV7-8 with TRBJ2-7, with D unclear. The germline gives CDR1 SGHVS, CDR2 FQNEAQ. V was cut by 2 bases and J by 1 base, with 18 bases left in between. This CDR3 is built from 17 residues. The CDR3 coding sequence is TGTGCCAGCAGCTTATTAGCCCACGGTGAAGTATCCTACGAGCAGTACTTC. This encodes CASSLLAHGEVSYEQYF.

The V gene is TRBV19, the J gene TRBJ1-5; 8 bases match TRBD1. Per the germline V gene, CDR1 is LNHDA and CDR2 is SQIVND (reference sequence). This CDR3 is 15 amino acids long. Germline trimming cut 2 bases from V and 2 bases from J; bases unmatched to any gene: 2. This CDR3 reads CASSIMGQGNQPQHF. The DNA of the CDR3 is TGTGCCAGTAGTATAATGGGACAGGGCAATCAGCCCCAGCATTTT.

V gene TRBV9 combines with J gene TRBJ2-3; D uncertain. The germline V and J ends were trimmed by 6 bases and 0 bases, with 14 bases remaining between them. This CDR3 comprises 15 residues. CDR1 and CDR2 (germline): SGDLS, YYNGEE. In DNA, the CDR3 is TGTGCCAGCACTTTGGCCGGGCTTAGCACAGATACGCAGTATTTT. Translation gives CASTLAGLSTDTQYF.

The chain combines TRBV4-1 with TRBJ2-4, with 10 bases lining up with TRBD1. After removal of 0 bases from V and 7 bases from J, the junction contained 3 bases not matched to a gene. Germline V gene lookup returns CDR1 MGHRA and CDR2 YSYEKL. This CDR3 comprises 15 residues. CDR3 residues: CASSQDGTGVNIQYF. In DNA, the CDR3 is TGCGCCAGCAGCCAAGATGGGACAGGGGTGAACATTCAGTACTTC.

V usage is TRBV19 and J usage is TRBJ2-1, with a weak D call TRBD1 (5 bases). Germline V CDR1 and CDR2: LNHDA, SQIVND (reference sequence). V was pared by 1 base and J by 3 bases, with 13 bases between. This CDR3 comprises 16 residues. CDR3 coding DNA: TGTGCCAGTAGTATAGGGGGCAGATCGGGCTACAATGAGCAGTTCTTC. Its translation: CASSIGGRSGYNEQFF. Complete variable domain (other parts from reference TRBV19 and TRBJ2-1): DGGITQSPKYLFRKEGQNVTLSCEQNLNHDAMYWYRQDPGQGLRLIYYSQIVNDFQKGDIAEGYSVSREKKESFPLTVTSAQKNPTAFYLCASSIGGRSGYNEQFFGPGTRLTVL.